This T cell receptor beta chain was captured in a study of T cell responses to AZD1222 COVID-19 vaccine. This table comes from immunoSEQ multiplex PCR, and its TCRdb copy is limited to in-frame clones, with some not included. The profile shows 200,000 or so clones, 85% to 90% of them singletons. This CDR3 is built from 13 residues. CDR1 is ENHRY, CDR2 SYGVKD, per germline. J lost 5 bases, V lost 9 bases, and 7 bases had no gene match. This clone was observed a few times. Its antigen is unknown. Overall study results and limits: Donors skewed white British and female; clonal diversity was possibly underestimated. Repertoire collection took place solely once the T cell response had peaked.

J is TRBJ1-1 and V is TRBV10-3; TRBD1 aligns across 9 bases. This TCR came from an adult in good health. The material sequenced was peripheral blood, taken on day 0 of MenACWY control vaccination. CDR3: CAISRDRETEAFF. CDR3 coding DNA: TGTGCCATTTCCCGGGACAGGGAAACTGAAGCTTTCTTT.